This TCR beta chain was recovered during a study of blood T cell repertoires in COVID-19. Study summary: Nucleic acid was either cDNA or gDNA, and it came from T cells, B-cell-depleted T cells, or PBMCs.

Per the study methods: Counts of nucleated cells, estimated from reference gene primer amplification, were obtained. Assay: immunoSEQ multiplex PCR; the TCRdb copy retains only in-frame clones and omits some. V, J and clone size are taken as reported in that table, and D and trimming were inferred from the DNA itself. The sample records some 150,000 clones, roughly 87% being singletons. CDR3 length: 13 residues. V lost 5 bases and J lost 12; bases outside the gene matches: 12. Germline loops: CDR1 MNHEY, CDR2 SVGAGI. Adults between roughly 18 and 95 years of age took part from more than 20 US areas. V is TRBV6-5 and J is TRBJ1-2; 7 bases line up with TRBD1. The clonotype was recovered from a human donor with acute COVID-19. The donor label of this sample is uncertain. Sequenced sample: PBMCs or T cells enriched from blood (not recorded which). Here the CDR3 reads CASSSDRDGSHTF. The CDR3 coding sequence is TGTGCCAGCAGTAGTGACAGGGACGGGAGCCACACCTTC.